One and the same sample provided the 26 T cell receptor beta chains below, sequenced in a study of T cell responses to AZD1222 COVID-19 vaccine (dated by TCRdb to the early 2020s). Reading the label with the study, this specimen's time point is: baseline before first vaccination. The treatment or condition label for this specimen denotes: meningococcal conjugate vaccine given as trial control. Library generation was performed with the immunoSEQ multiplex PCR assay. TCRdb limited this immuneACCESS table to in-frame rearrangements with V and J called. A share of clones is missing; checked studies link under half to unresolved V genes, and the rest is unexplained. The sample table contains some 120,000 clones; only one count was recorded for over 75% of them. The ten most abundant clones make up approximately 18% of the sample. This material consisted of peripheral blood, taken on day 0 of MenACWY control vaccination. These receptors came from an adult in good health.

The chain's CDR3 is CASSRGTSGSETQYF. The CDR3 nucleotides read TGTGCCAGCAGCCGAGGGACTAGCGGGAGTGAGACCCAGTACTTC. The chain carries TRBV3-1 (or the pseudogene TRBV3-2) and TRBJ2-5, with 14 nucleotides matching TRBD2. Looked up from germline, CDR1 is LGHDT and CDR2 is YNNKEL (reference sequence). V was pared by 4 bases and J by 5 bases, with 3 bases of the junction left unmatched. CDR3 length: 15 residues.

The gene calls are TRBV7-2 and TRBJ2-7, with D maybe TRBD1 (7 bases). There are 14 residues in the CDR3. V was clipped by 3 bases and J by 2 bases, with 11 bases between them. Germline CDR1 and CDR2: SGHTA and FQGNSA. CDR3 sequence: CASSLQGGTYEQYF. The CDR3 region has the DNA TGTGCCAGCAGCTTGCAGGGGGGCACCTACGAGCAGTACTTC.

The V and J genes are TRBV24-1 and TRBJ2-1, with D uncertain. The CDR3 is 14 amino acids. The germline V and J ends were trimmed by 4 bases and 0 bases, with 6 bases remaining between them. Germline CDR1 and CDR2: KGHDR and SFDVKD. The CDR3 nucleotides read TGTGCCACCAGTGACTACCGCTCCTACAATGAGCAGTTCTTC. Residues: CATSDYRSYNEQFF.

The chain is built from TRBV28 and TRBJ2-7, with TRBD1 as a possible D gene (5 bases). Germline loops: CDR1 MDHEN, CDR2 SYDVKM. The length of the CDR3 is 14 residues. Trimming stripped 2 bases from V and 4 bases from J, with 12 bases between. CDR3 DNA: TGTGCCAGCAGTTTACCGGACATCAATTACGAGCAGTACTTC. Protein: CASSLPDINYEQYF.

The gene calls are TRBV4-1 and TRBJ1-3; D ambiguous. Germline CDR1 and CDR2: MGHRA and YSYEKL. The CDR3 has 15 residues. V dropped 5 bases and J dropped 8 bases, with 19 bases sitting between them. CDR3 protein: CASSKYTNRGDTIYF. In DNA form, the CDR3 reads TGCGCCAGCAGCAAATACACGAATCGTGGGGACACCATATATTTT.

In this sample, this clone turned up a few times. The chain couples TRBV7-2 to TRBJ2-3, with D perhaps matching TRBD2 (6 bases). CDR3 length equals 19 residues. Germline V CDR1 and CDR2: SGHTA, FQGNSA. V lost 5 bases and J 1 base, leaving 25 bases between the germline ends. For the CDR3, the DNA is TGTGCCAGCAGCGTACTTACCGTACTAGCCGCCGGGGGCACAGATACGCAGTATTTT. It codes for CASSVLTVLAAGGTDTQYF.

This clone was counted only a few times. V and J are TRBV7-9 and TRBJ1-2, with D possibly matching TRBD1 (5 bases). The CDR3 is made up of 13 amino acids. CDR1 and CDR2 (germline): SEHNR, FQNEAQ (reference sequence). V lost 1 base, J lost 8 bases, and 11 bases lay in between. The CDR3: CASSLGQGEGYTF. The CDR3 DNA reads TGTGCCAGCAGCTTAGGGCAGGGTGAAGGCTACACCTTC.

The V call is TRBV19, the J call TRBJ2-7; a weak D match, TRBD1 (6 bases). Germline V lookup: CDR1 LNHDA, CDR2 SQIVND (reference sequence). V gave up 8 bases and J gave up 0 bases, with 14 bases separating them. This CDR3 is built from 14 residues. The CDR3 loop reads CASCRDTYSYEQYF. CDR3 in DNA: TGTGCCAGTTGCCGGGACACTTACTCCTACGAGCAGTACTTC.

The CDR3 DNA sequence: TGCGCCAGCAGCCCAGGACAGCGAGTCTATAATTCACCCCTCCACTTT. Translation: CASSPGQRVYNSPLHF. This rearrangement joins TRBV5-1 to TRBJ1-6; D may be TRBD1 (6 bases). Per the germline V gene, CDR1 is SGHRS and CDR2 is YFSETQ. Trimming shortened V by 4 bases and J by 3 bases, and 14 bases separated the two germline ends. The CDR3 length is 16 residues.

This clone was recorded a few times. The chain joins TRBV5-6 to TRBJ1-1, with D hard to call. The CDR3 sequence is 16 residues long. V was shortened by 4 bases and J by 3 bases, with 19 bases between the two germline ends. Per the germline V gene, CDR1 is SGHDT and CDR2 is YYEEEE. The CDR3 coding sequence is TGTGCCAGCAGCCCCGGGAGGGTAGTGGGGTACACTGAAGCTTTCTTT. It specifies CASSPGRVVGYTEAFF. The full variable domain, completed using reference TRBV5-6 and TRBJ1-1, is DAGVTQSPTHLIKTRGQQVTLRCSPKSGHDTVSWYQQALGQGPQFIFQYYEEEERQRGNFPDRFSGHQFPNYSSELNVNALLLGDSALYLCASSPGRVVGYTEAFFGQGTRLTVV.

The chain employs TRBV27 and TRBJ2-1; the match to TRBD2 covers 10 bases. Germline-derived CDR1 and CDR2 are MNHEY and SMNVEV (reference sequence). V was pared by 5 bases and J by 5 bases, with 27 bases of the junction left unmatched. The length of the CDR3 is 22 residues. Here the CDR3 reads CASSPAKASGRLPPSKNNEQFF. In DNA form, the CDR3 reads TGTGCCAGCAGTCCTGCCAAGGCTAGCGGGAGATTGCCCCCCAGTAAAAACAATGAGCAGTTCTTC.

The genes are TRBV24-1 and TRBJ2-3, with TRBD1 matching over 8 bases. J lost 9 bases, V lost 7 bases, and 5 bases had no gene match. Germline V CDR1 and CDR2: KGHDR, SFDVKD. The CDR3 is 12 amino acids. CDR3 in DNA: TGTGCCACCAGCGGACAGGGCCGGACGCAGTATTTT. It codes for CATSGQGRTQYF.

The chain uses TRBV10-2 and TRBJ2-7, with D possibly TRBD2 on 6 matching bases. CDR1 is WSHSY, CDR2 SAAADI, per germline. CDR3 size: 12 residues. The germline V and J ends were trimmed by 7 bases and 4 bases, with 11 bases remaining between them. CDR3 loop: CASTQLAYEQYF. The CDR3 DNA sequence: TGCGCCAGCACCCAACTAGCTTACGAGCAGTACTTC.

The V call is TRBV4-2, the J call TRBJ2-7, with D perhaps matching TRBD1 (5 bases). CDR1 LGHNA and CDR2 YNFKEQ come from the germline V gene. The CDR3 totals 18 residues. The V and J ends lost 7 bases and 5 bases respectively, with 30 bases between them. DNA of the CDR3: TGTGCCAGCAAAGGCTATAAGGATCCTGGCAGGGTATGTCACGAGCAGTACTTC. The encoded protein is CASKGYKDPGRVCHEQYF.

This chain connects TRBV30 to TRBJ1-2; D is unclear. The V end lost 0 bases, the J end lost 3 bases, and 11 bases lay between the germline ends. The CDR3 runs to 14 residues. CDR1 GTSNPN and CDR2 SVGIG come from the germline V gene (reference sequence). Here the CDR3 DNA reads TGTGCCTGGAGTGTAGGGCCGAATTACTATGGCTACACCTTC. It specifies CAWSVGPNYYGYTF. The variable domain in full, completed from reference TRBV30 and TRBJ1-2, reads SQTIHQWPATLVQPVGSPLSLECTVEGTSNPNLYWYRQAAGRGLQLLFYSVGIGQISSEVPQNLSASRPQDRQFILSSKKLLLSDSGFYLCAWSVGPNYYGYTFGSGTRLTVV.

The chain recombines TRBV7-3 with TRBJ2-2; D might be TRBD2 (6 bases). Germline V lookup: CDR1 SGHTA, CDR2 FQGTGA. This CDR3 comprises 18 residues. The ends were cut back, 1 base at V and 2 bases at J, with 17 bases in the middle. The DNA of the CDR3 is TGTGCCAGCAGCTTAAGAGTGGGGGAGGAGCCAAACACCGGGGAGCTGTTTTTT. Its translation: CASSLRVGEEPNTGELFF. Full variable domain (rest looked up from reference TRBV7-3 and TRBJ2-2): GAGVSQTPSNKVTEKGKYVELRCDPISGHTALYWYRQSLGQGPEFLIYFQGTGAADDSGLPNDRFFAVRPEGSVSTLKIQRTERGDSAVYLCASSLRVGEEPNTGELFFGEGSRLTVL.

The chain combines TRBV28 with TRBJ1-5; the match to TRBD1 covers 10 bases. Germline V gene lookup returns CDR1 MDHEN and CDR2 SYDVKM. The CDR3 contains 19 residues. Losses at the gene ends were 6 bases for V and 2 bases for J; bases not matched to a gene: 16. The CDR3 coding sequence is TGTGCCAGCAGCGTCGGGACAGGGGCACCGGGATACCGCAATCAGCCCCAGCATTTT. It is translated as CASSVGTGAPGYRNQPQHF.

The chain combines TRBV27 with TRBJ2-2; 14 bases match TRBD2. Trimming cost V 4 bases and J 4 bases; bases outside gene matches: 8. This CDR3 comprises 18 residues. Germline values: CDR1 MNHEY, CDR2 SMNVEV (reference sequence). CDR3 bases: TGTGCCAGCAGTTCGGGACTAGCGGGAGTTCCGGGCACCGGGGAGCTGTTTTTT. This codes for CASSSGLAGVPGTGELFF.

The V call is TRBV7-2, the J call TRBJ1-5, with TRBD1 matching 7 bases. Germline CDR1 is SGHTA and CDR2 is FQGNSA. J lost 6 bases, V lost 5 bases, and 7 bases had no gene match. This CDR3 is 14 amino acids long. CDR3 sequence: CASSGTGAGQPQHF. Written as DNA, the CDR3 is TGTGCCAGCAGCGGCACAGGGGCGGGTCAGCCCCAGCATTTT. Together with reference TRBV7-2 and TRBJ1-5, the CDR3 gives the full variable domain: GAGVSQSPSNKVTEKGKDVELRCDPISGHTALYWYRQSLGQGLEFLIYFQGNSAPDKSGLPSDRFSAERTGGSVSTLTIQRTQQEDSAVYLCASSGTGAGQPQHFGDGTRLSIL.

V is TRBV11-2 and J is TRBJ2-2, with 8 bases matching TRBD2. Germline lookup yields CDR1 SGHAT and CDR2 FQNNGV. The V and J ends lost 5 bases and 5 bases, in that order; junction bases with no gene match: 10. This CDR3 region has 16 residues. The CDR3 region has the DNA TGTGCCAGCAGCCCCCGGGTAGCGGGAAGGACCGGGGAGCTGTTTTTT. Amino acid sequence: CASSPRVAGRTGELFF.

The chain recombines TRBV6-5 with TRBJ1-2; D is ambiguous. Germline assignment: CDR1 MNHEY and CDR2 SVGAGI. The germline V and J ends were trimmed by 6 bases and 0 bases, with 14 bases remaining between them. CDR3 length: 15 residues. CDR3 coding DNA: TGTGCCAGCAGCTCTCACCAGGAGCCTAACTATGGCTACACCTTC. It encodes CASSSHQEPNYGYTF.

The chain combines TRBV20-1 with TRBJ2-7; 10 bases agree with TRBD2. V lost 3 bases and J lost 4; bases outside the gene matches: 6. The CDR3 totals 14 residues. The germline gives CDR1 DFQATT, CDR2 SNEGSKA (reference sequence). The CDR3 sequence: CSASLLAGDYEQYF. CDR3 DNA sequence: TGCAGTGCTAGTCTTCTAGCGGGAGATTACGAGCAGTACTTC.

This rearrangement joins TRBV2 to TRBJ1-2; D remains ambiguous. This CDR3 is built from 11 residues. Looked up from germline, CDR1 is SNHLY and CDR2 is FYNNEI. V gave up 5 bases and J gave up 4 bases, with 5 bases separating them. This CDR3 is CASSRSYGYTF. As DNA, the CDR3 is TGTGCCAGCAGTCGCAGCTATGGCTACACCTTC.

This clone was seen only a few times. The rearrangement uses TRBV5-1 and TRBJ1-2, with D possibly TRBD1 on 6 matching bases. Germline V CDR1 and CDR2: SGHRS, YFSETQ. The CDR3 has 14 residues. Trimming took off 3 bases at V and 4 bases at J, with 13 bases between the two ends. The DNA of the CDR3 is TGCGCCAGCAGCTCCACAGGGACCGCCTATGGCTACACCTTC. This encodes CASSSTGTAYGYTF.

The J gene is TRBJ1-4, the V gene TRBV14; D is unclear. The CDR3 runs 19 residues. V lost 0 bases to trimming and J lost 4 bases, with 21 bases between them. Germline V gene sequence: CDR1 SGHDN, CDR2 FVKESK. DNA of the CDR3: TGTGCCAGCAGCCAAGATCCTGGGATTAATCGGGGTTTTAATGAAAAACTGTTTTTT. It encodes CASSQDPGINRGFNEKLFF.

The rearrangement joins TRBV18 to TRBJ1-1; D unclear. The CDR3 length is 13 residues. Looked up from germline, CDR1 is KGHSH and CDR2 is LQKENI. V lost 4 bases, J lost 4 bases, and 10 bases lay in between. Here the CDR3 DNA reads TGTGCCAGCTCACTAAAATGGGCCACTGAAGCTTTCTTT. Amino acid sequence: CASSLKWATEAFF.